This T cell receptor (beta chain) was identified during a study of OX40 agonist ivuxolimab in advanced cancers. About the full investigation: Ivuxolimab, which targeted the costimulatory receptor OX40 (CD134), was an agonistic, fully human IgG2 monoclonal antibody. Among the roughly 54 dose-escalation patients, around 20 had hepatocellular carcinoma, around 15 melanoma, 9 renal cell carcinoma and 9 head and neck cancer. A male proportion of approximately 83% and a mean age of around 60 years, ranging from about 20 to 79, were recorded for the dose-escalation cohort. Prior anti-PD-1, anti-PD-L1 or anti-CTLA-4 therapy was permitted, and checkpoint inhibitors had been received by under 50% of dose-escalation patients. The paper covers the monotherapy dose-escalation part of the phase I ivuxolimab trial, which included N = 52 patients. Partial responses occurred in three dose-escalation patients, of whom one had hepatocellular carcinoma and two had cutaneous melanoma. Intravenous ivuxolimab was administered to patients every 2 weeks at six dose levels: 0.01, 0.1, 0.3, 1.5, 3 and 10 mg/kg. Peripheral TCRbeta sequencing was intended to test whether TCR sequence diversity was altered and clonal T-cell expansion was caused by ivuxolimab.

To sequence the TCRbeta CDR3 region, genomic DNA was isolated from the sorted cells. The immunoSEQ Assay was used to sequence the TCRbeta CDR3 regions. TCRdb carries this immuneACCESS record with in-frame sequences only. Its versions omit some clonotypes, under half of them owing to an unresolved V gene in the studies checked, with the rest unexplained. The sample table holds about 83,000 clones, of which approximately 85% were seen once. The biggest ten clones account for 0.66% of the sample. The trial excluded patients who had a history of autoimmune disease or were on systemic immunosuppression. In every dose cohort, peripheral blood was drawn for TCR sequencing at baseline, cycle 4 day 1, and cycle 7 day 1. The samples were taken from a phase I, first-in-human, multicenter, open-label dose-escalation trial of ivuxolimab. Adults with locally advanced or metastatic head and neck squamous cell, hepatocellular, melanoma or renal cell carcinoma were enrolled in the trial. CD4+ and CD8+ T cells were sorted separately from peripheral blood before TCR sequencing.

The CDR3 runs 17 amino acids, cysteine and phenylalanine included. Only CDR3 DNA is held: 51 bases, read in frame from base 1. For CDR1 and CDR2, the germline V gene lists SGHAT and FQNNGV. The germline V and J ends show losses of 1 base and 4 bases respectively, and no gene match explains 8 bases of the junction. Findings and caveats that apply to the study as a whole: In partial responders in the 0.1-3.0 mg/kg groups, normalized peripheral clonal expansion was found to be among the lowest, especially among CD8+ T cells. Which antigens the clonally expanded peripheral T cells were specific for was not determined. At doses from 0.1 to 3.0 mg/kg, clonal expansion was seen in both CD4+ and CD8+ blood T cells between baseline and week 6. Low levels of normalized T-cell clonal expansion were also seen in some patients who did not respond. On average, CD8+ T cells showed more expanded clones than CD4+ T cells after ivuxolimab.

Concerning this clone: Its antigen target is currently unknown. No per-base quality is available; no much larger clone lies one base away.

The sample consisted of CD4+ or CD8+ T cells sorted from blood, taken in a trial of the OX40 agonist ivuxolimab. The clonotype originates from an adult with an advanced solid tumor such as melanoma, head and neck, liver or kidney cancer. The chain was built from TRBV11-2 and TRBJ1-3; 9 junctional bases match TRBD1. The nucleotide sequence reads TGTGCCAGCAGCTTAGTCCCGGGGACAGGGCTAGGAAACACCATATATTTT. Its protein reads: CASSLVPGTGLGNTIYF.